Sequencing of this T cell receptor (beta chain) was carried out in a study of control samples from healthy donors and cancer patients. The repertoire was sequenced with immunoSEQ multiplex PCR; TCRdb's copy has only in-frame clones and lacks some. Altogether around 22,000 clones are present, around 85% being singletons, with the ten largest covering around 38%. There are 13 residues in the CDR3. Trimming cost V 8 bases and J 1 base, with 9 bases left between them. Germline V CDR1 and CDR2: SNHLY, FYNNEI. The receptor's source is a man between 60 and 75 years old with head and neck cancer. V is TRBV2 and J is TRBJ1-5; D remains unclear. The sequenced material came from PBMCs. This CDR3 reads CASGPQSNQPQHF. CDR3 in DNA: TGTGCCAGCGGACCTCAGAGCAATCAGCCCCAGCATTTT.